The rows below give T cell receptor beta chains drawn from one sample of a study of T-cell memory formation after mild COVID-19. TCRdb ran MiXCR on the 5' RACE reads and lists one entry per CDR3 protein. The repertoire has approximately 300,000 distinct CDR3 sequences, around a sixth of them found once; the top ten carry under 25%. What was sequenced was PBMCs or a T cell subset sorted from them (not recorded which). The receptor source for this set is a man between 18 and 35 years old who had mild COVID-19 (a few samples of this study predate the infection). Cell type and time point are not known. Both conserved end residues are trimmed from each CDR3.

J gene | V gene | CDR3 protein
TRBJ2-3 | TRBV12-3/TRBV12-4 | ASSPTGGRTDTQY
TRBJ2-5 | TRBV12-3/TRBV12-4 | ASSLRQLQETQY
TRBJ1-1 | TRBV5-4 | ASRPKERGMNTEAF
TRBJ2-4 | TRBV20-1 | SAGGFPKNIQY
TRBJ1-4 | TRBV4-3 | ASSQAGVGSNEKLF
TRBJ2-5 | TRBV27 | ASSSRFGTQY
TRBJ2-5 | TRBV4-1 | ASSHPGLRGGAFQETQY
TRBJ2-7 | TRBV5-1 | ASSLAPGQSYEQY
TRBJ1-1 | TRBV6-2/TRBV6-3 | ATGDGNTEAF
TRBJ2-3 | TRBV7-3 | ASSLNPGTATDTQY
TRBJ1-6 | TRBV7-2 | ASSEGQGANSPLH
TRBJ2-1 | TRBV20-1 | SAMGPVDAYNEQF
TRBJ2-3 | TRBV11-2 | ASSTGTSGTDTQY